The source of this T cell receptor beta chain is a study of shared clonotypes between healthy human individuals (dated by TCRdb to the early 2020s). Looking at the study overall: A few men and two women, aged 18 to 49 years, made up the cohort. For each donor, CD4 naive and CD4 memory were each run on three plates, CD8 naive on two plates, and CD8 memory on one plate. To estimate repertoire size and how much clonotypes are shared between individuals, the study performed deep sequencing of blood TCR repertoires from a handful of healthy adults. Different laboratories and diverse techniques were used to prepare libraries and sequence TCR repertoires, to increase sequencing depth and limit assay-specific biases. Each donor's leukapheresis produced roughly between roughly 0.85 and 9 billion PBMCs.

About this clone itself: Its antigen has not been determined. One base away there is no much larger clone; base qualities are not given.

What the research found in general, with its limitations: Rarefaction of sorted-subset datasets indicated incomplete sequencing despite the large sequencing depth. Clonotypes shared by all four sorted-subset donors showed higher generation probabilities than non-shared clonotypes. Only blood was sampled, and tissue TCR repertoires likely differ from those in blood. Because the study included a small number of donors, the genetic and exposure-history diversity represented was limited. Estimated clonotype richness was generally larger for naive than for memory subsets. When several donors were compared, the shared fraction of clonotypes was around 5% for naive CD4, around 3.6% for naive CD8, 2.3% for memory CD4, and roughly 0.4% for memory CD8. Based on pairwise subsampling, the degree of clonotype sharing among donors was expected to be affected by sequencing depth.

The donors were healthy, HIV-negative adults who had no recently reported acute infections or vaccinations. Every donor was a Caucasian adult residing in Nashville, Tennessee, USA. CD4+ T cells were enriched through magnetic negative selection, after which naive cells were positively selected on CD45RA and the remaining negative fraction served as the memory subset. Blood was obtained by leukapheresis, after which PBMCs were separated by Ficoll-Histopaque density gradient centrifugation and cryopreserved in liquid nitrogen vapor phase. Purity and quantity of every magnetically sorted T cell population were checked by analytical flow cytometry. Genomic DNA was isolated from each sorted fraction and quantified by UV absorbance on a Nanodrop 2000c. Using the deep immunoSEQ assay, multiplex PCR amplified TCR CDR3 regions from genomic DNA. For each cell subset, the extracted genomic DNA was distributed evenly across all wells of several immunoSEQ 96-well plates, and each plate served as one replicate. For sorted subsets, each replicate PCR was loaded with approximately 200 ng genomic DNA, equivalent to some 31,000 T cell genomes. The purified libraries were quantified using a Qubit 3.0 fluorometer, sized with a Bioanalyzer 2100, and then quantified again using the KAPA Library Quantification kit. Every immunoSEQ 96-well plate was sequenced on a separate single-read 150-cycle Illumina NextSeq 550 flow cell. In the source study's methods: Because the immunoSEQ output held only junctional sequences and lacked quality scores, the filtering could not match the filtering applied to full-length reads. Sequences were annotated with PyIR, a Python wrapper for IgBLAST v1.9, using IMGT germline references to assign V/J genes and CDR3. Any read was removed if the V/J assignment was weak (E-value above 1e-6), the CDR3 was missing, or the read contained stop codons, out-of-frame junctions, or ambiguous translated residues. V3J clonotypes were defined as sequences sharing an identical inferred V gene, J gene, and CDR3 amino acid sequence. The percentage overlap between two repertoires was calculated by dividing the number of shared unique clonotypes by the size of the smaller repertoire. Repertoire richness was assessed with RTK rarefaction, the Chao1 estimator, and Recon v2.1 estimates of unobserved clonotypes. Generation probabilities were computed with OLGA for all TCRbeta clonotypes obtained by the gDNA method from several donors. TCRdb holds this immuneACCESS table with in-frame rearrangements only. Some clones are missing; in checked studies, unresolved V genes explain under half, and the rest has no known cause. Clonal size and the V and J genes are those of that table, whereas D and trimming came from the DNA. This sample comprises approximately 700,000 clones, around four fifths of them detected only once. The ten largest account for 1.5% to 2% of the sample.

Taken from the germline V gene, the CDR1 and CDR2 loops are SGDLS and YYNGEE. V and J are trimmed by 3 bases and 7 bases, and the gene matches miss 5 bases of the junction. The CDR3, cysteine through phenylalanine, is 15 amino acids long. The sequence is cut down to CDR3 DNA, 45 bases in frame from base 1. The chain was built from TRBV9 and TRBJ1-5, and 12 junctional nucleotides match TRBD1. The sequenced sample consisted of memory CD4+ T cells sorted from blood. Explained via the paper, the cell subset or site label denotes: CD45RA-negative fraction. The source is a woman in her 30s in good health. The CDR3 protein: CASSEGQGAGQPQHF. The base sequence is TGTGCCAGCAGCGAGGGACAGGGGGCGGGCCAGCCCCAGCATTTT.